The 22 T cell receptor beta chains reported below all come from one sample, sequenced in a study of cytomegalovirus exposure and HLA in healthy donors. A multiplex PCR was run with 60 Vbeta primers and 13 Jbeta primers. Here immunoSEQ multiplex PCR was the method, and the copy in TCRdb shows in-frame clones only, minus some. The data contain more than 85,000 clones, about 80% of them singletons. Sequencing was done on a sample of PBMCs. The receptors derive from a woman aged 45-59 years in good health and CMV-seropositive.

This rearrangement joins TRBV5-4 to TRBJ2-2; the match to TRBD2 covers 8 bases. This CDR3 is built from 16 residues. V lost 0 bases, J lost 6 bases, and 7 bases stayed unmatched. Per germline, CDR1 SGHNT and CDR2 YYREEE (reference sequence). CDR3 sequence (DNA): TGTGCCAGCAGCTTGGGGGGACTAGGGGGTCCCGGGGAGCTGTTTTTT. Translated: CASSLGGLGGPGELFF. The whole variable domain, filled in from reference TRBV5-4 and TRBJ2-2, reads ETGVTQSPTHLIKTRGQQVTLRCSSQSGHNTVSWYQQALGQGPQFIFQYYREEENGRGNFPPRFSGLQFPNYSSELNVNALELDDSALYLCASSLGGLGGPGELFFGEGSRLTVL.

The V call is TRBV7-9, the J call TRBJ2-3, with TRBD2 matching 9 bases. Germline V CDR1 and CDR2: SEHNR, FQNEAQ (reference sequence). This CDR3 region has 16 residues. V was pared by 5 bases and J by 1 base, with 7 bases of the junction left unmatched. The chain's CDR3 is CASSLWVAGGTDTQYF. For the CDR3, the DNA is TGTGCCAGCAGCCTTTGGGTAGCGGGGGGCACAGATACGCAGTATTTT.

In its sample, this clone was seen a few times. This chain connects TRBV28 to TRBJ1-2; a weak D match, TRBD1 (6 bases). Germline assignment: CDR1 MDHEN and CDR2 SYDVKM. This CDR3 is 13 amino acids long. V lost 7 bases, J lost 6 bases, and 15 bases lay in between. The CDR3 loop reads CASTPTGYDGYTF. In DNA, the CDR3 is TGTGCCAGCACCCCTACAGGGTACGATGGCTACACCTTC.

The V gene is TRBV18, the J gene TRBJ2-5; the match to TRBD1 covers 9 bases. The CDR3 covers 13 residues. With 6 bases clipped from V and 9 bases from J, the junction kept 8 bases outside the gene matches. Germline CDR1 is KGHSH and CDR2 is LQKENI. The DNA of the CDR3 is TGTGCCAGCTCCCCGGGACAGGGTGAATCCCAGTACTTC. It codes for CASSPGQGESQYF.

The chain couples TRBV9 to TRBJ1-1, with TRBD1 matching 10 bases. The J segment lost 3 bases and the V segment lost 4 bases, leaving 3 bases of the junction unmatched. The germline gives CDR1 SGDLS, CDR2 YYNGEE. This CDR3 region has 14 residues. CDR3 region: CASSPGQGDTEAFF. In DNA, the CDR3 is TGTGCCAGCAGCCCAGGACAGGGGGACACTGAAGCTTTCTTT.

The V gene is TRBV7-9, the J gene TRBJ2-5; 7 nucleotides agree with TRBD1. Germline CDR1 is SEHNR and CDR2 is FQNEAQ (reference sequence). V gave up 2 bases and J gave up 5 bases; unmatched junction bases: 5. The CDR3 runs to 14 residues. Here the CDR3 reads CASSLLQGKETQYF. DNA of the CDR3: TGTGCCAGCAGCTTATTACAGGGGAAGGAGACCCAGTACTTC.

The gene calls are TRBV7-3 and TRBJ1-6; no definite D call. CDR3 length equals 15 residues. Trimming took 1 base from V and 6 from J, leaving 10 bases between them. Germline assignment: CDR1 SGHTA and CDR2 FQGTGA. The CDR3 coding sequence is TGTGCCAGCAGCTTAAGGGCCCCGTCTAATTCACCCCTCCACTTT. This codes for CASSLRAPSNSPLHF.

The V call is TRBV18, the J call TRBJ2-1; possibly TRBD1 for D (5 bases). The germline V and J ends were trimmed by 3 bases and 10 bases, with 10 bases remaining between them. CDR3 size: 12 residues. CDR1 KGHSH and CDR2 LQKENI come from the germline V gene. CDR3 nucleotides: TGTGCCAGCTCACCGCAGGGTCTAGAGCAGTTCTTC. It encodes CASSPQGLEQFF.

CDR3 protein: CASSRQGPETQYF. The CDR3 coding sequence is TGTGCCAGCAGTCGACAGGGGCCAGAGACCCAGTACTTC. The rearrangement uses TRBV25-1 and TRBJ2-5; 8 nucleotides match TRBD1. J lost 4 bases, V lost 5 bases, and 3 bases had no gene match. The CDR3 loop spans 13 amino acids. Germline assignment: CDR1 MGHDK and CDR2 SYGVNS.

This clone was seen only once. The chain carries TRBV5-1 and TRBJ2-1, with 11 bases matching TRBD2. Germline values: CDR1 SGHRS, CDR2 YFSETQ. The CDR3 has 16 amino acids. Trimming at V came to 4 bases and at J to 9 bases, leaving 12 bases not matched to a gene. The CDR3: CASSKGLAESWAEQFF. Here the CDR3 DNA reads TGCGCCAGCAGCAAGGGACTAGCGGAATCCTGGGCTGAGCAGTTCTTC.

The CDR3 here is CASSVRDRGRGQYF. The DNA for the CDR3 is TGTGCCAGCAGTGTTCGGGACAGGGGAAGGGGGCAGTACTTC. The rearrangement links TRBV6-1 to TRBJ2-7; 10 nucleotides line up with TRBD1. Unmatched junction bases numbered 9, after V lost 4 bases and J lost 9 bases. Germline V gene data show CDR1 as MNHNS and CDR2 as SASEGT. The CDR3 has 14 residues.

The chain joins TRBV5-5 to TRBJ2-3; no definite D call. This CDR3 is 15 amino acids long. Trimming pared 0 bases from V and 0 bases from J, leaving 8 bases between. The germline gives CDR1 SGHKS, CDR2 YYEKEE (reference sequence). CDR3 loop: CASSLVGVSTDTQYF. Here the CDR3 DNA reads TGTGCCAGCAGCTTGGTAGGAGTTAGCACAGATACGCAGTATTTT. Drawing the rest from reference TRBV5-5 and TRBJ2-3, the complete variable domain is DAGVTQSPTHLIKTRGQQVTLRCSPISGHKSVSWYQQVLGQGPQFIFQYYEKEERGRGNFPDRFSARQFPNYSSELNVNALLLGDSALYLCASSLVGVSTDTQYFGPGTRLTVL.

The CDR3 DNA reads TGTGCCAGCAACCCACTCGGTAGCAATCAGCCCCAGCATTTT. Amino acids: CASNPLGSNQPQHF. The rearrangement joins TRBV27 to TRBJ1-5; D is ambiguous. CDR1 is MNHEY, CDR2 SMNVEV, per germline (reference sequence). This CDR3 spans 14 amino acids. V gave up 7 bases and J gave up 0 bases, with 10 bases separating them.

The chain links TRBV10-3 to TRBJ1-5, with D perhaps matching TRBD1 (5 bases). The CDR3 covers 14 residues. The germline CDR1 and CDR2 sequences are ENHRY and SYGVKD. V dropped 3 bases and J dropped 5 bases, with 11 bases sitting between them. Written as DNA, the CDR3 is TGTGCCATCAGTGAAGTGGGGCGAGATCAGCCCCAGCATTTT. Translation: CAISEVGRDQPQHF.

The rearrangement links TRBV19 to TRBJ2-5; 8 nucleotides line up with TRBD1. Germline V lookup: CDR1 LNHDA, CDR2 SQIVND (reference sequence). The J segment lost 1 base and the V segment lost 7 bases, leaving 5 bases of the junction unmatched. The CDR3 spans 14 residues. In DNA, the CDR3 is TGTGCCAGTAACGCAGGGGGCATCCAAGAGACCCAGTACTTC. It yields the protein CASNAGGIQETQYF.

The chain uses TRBV6-1 and TRBJ2-3; possible D gene TRBD1, 5 bases. The V gene's germline CDR1 is MNHNS and CDR2 SASEGT. V was trimmed by 4 bases and J by 0 bases, leaving 8 bases between them. The CDR3 spans 14 residues. This chain's CDR3 is CASSARESTDTQYF. The DNA of the CDR3 is TGTGCCAGCAGTGCCAGGGAAAGCACAGATACGCAGTATTTT.

The rearrangement uses TRBV5-1 and TRBJ2-5; 11 nucleotides align to TRBD2. The CDR3 loop spans 15 amino acids. V lost 5 bases, J lost 1 base, and 4 bases stayed unmatched. Germline-derived CDR1 and CDR2 are SGHRS and YFSETQ. The CDR3 region is CASRLAGGLQETQYF. The CDR3 DNA follows: TGCGCCAGCAGATTAGCGGGGGGGCTCCAAGAGACCCAGTACTTC.

In this sample, this clone turned up a few times. The V call is TRBV19, the J call TRBJ2-3; 8 bases fit TRBD2. The germline V gene encodes CDR1 LNHDA and CDR2 SQIVND (reference sequence). The CDR3 has 14 amino acids. V lost 8 bases to trimming and J lost 1 base; unmatched junction nucleotides: 5. CDR3 sequence reads: CASQPGLGTDTQYF. The CDR3 nucleotides are TGTGCCAGTCAGCCGGGACTAGGCACAGATACGCAGTATTTT. Supplemented by reference TRBV19 and TRBJ2-3, the full variable domain reads DGGITQSPKYLFRKEGQNVTLSCEQNLNHDAMYWYRQDPGQGLRLIYYSQIVNDFQKGDIAEGYSVSREKKESFPLTVTSAQKNPTAFYLCASQPGLGTDTQYFGPGTRLTVL.

In this sample, this clone turned up a few times. The chain is built from TRBV4-3 and TRBJ2-3, with 12 bases matching TRBD2. Germline V gives CDR1 LGHNA, CDR2 YSLEER. CDR3 length: 17 residues. The V gene end was trimmed by 4 bases and the J gene end by 0 bases; junction bases not matched to a gene: 5. As DNA, the CDR3 is TGCGCCAGCAGCCTGGGACTAGCGGGTCCGAGCACAGATACGCAGTATTTT. Protein sequence: CASSLGLAGPSTDTQYF.

This chain connects TRBV19 to TRBJ1-3, with unresolved D. V was cut by 5 bases and J by 3 bases, with 11 bases left in between. Germline values: CDR1 LNHDA, CDR2 SQIVND (reference sequence). CDR3 length: 14 residues. The chain's CDR3 is CASSLTTRGNTIYF. The CDR3 coding sequence is TGTGCCAGTAGTCTTACCACGCGTGGAAACACCATATATTTT. Looking up the rest from reference TRBV19 and TRBJ1-3 gives the full variable domain: DGGITQSPKYLFRKEGQNVTLSCEQNLNHDAMYWYRQDPGQGLRLIYYSQIVNDFQKGDIAEGYSVSREKKESFPLTVTSAQKNPTAFYLCASSLTTRGNTIYFGEGSWLTVV.

V usage is TRBV28 and J usage is TRBJ1-5, with D uncertain. The CDR3 sequence is 15 residues long. Trimming took 4 bases from V and 2 from J, leaving 12 bases between them. CDR1 and CDR2 from the germline V gene are MDHEN and SYDVKM. Here the CDR3 reads CASSSLRSGNQPQHF. In nucleotides, the CDR3 is TGTGCCAGCAGTTCCCTCAGAAGTGGCAATCAGCCCCAGCATTTT. Full variable domain (rest looked up from reference TRBV28 and TRBJ1-5): DVKVTQSSRYLVKRTGEKVFLECVQDMDHENMFWYRQDPGLGLRLIYFSYDVKMKEKGDIPEGYSVSREKKERFSLILESASTNQTSMYLCASSSLRSGNQPQHFGDGTRLSIL.

The V gene is TRBV4-2, the J gene TRBJ2-7, with 14 bases matching TRBD2. CDR1 LGHNA and CDR2 YNFKEQ come from the germline V gene. Unmatched junction bases numbered 6, after V lost 4 bases and J lost 7 bases. The CDR3 sequence is 15 residues long. The CDR3 coding sequence is TGTGCCAGCAGCCCGGGACTAGCGGGAGACTGGGAGCAGTACTTC. This codes for CASSPGLAGDWEQYF.